A single sample gave rise to the 16 T cell receptor beta chains below, sequenced in a study of cytomegalovirus exposure and HLA in healthy donors. PCR was performed using 60 Vbeta and 13 Jbeta primers. TCRdb keeps only in-frame clones here, not all; method: immunoSEQ multiplex PCR. The sample includes approximately 190,000 clones, around 87% seen only once; the top ten take 1% to 1.5%. The sequencing input was PBMCs. These receptors all stem from a man aged 30-40 years in good health and CMV-seronegative.

J is TRBJ1-4 and V is TRBV7-9, with D possibly being TRBD1 (6 bases). The CDR3 totals 14 residues. The germline CDR1 and CDR2 sequences are SEHNR and FQNEAQ (reference sequence). V shed 2 bases and J shed 6 bases, with 10 bases lying between them. The CDR3 DNA follows: TGTGCCAGCAGCTTAATGGACAGTTATGAAAAACTGTTTTTT. Its protein is CASSLMDSYEKLFF. The entire variable domain, with the rest obtained from reference TRBV7-9 and TRBJ1-4, is as follows: DTGVSQNPRHKITKRGQNVTFRCDPISEHNRLYWYRQTLGQGPEFLTYFQNEAQLEKSRLLSDRFSAERPKGSFSTLEIQRTEQGDSAMYLCASSLMDSYEKLFFGSGTQLSVL.

The chain carries TRBV7-6 and TRBJ2-5; 9 bases align to TRBD2. CDR3 length: 17 amino acids. J gave up 7 bases and V 6 bases, and 18 bases lay outside the gene matches. CDR1 and CDR2 from the germline V gene are SGHVS and FNYEAQ. The CDR3 region has the DNA TGTGCCAGCAGTTTTCCTGTTGGCGGGGGGGCCTCATGGACCCAGTACTTC. It is translated as CASSFPVGGGASWTQYF.

The J gene is TRBJ2-2, the V gene TRBV10-2; 8 positions match TRBD2. The trim removed 8 bases at V and 0 bases at J, leaving 5 bases unmatched. Germline CDR1 and CDR2: WSHSY and SAAADI. This CDR3 region has 15 residues. The CDR3 DNA reads TGCGCCAGCCGACGACTAGCGTCGAACACCGGGGAGCTGTTTTTT. Encoded protein: CASRRLASNTGELFF.

A remark on this clone: A read error may account for a junction end that differs from germline. The chain has TRBV7-9 and TRBJ2-6; tentatively, D is TRBD1 (6 bases). The V gene's germline CDR1 is SEHNR and CDR2 FQNEAQ (reference sequence). This CDR3 has 15 amino acids. The CDR3 DNA reads as TGTGCCAGCAGTTCAGGGGTCTCTGGGGCCAACGGCCTGACTTTC. This codes for CASSSGVSGANGLTF.

This clone has only a few counts. The chain combines TRBV10-3 with TRBJ2-7; 9 nucleotides agree with TRBD2. The CDR3 covers 13 residues. V lost 5 bases, J lost 6 bases, and 5 bases stayed unmatched. CDR1 ENHRY and CDR2 SYGVKD come from the germline V gene. For the CDR3, the DNA is TGTGCCATCAGTCCGGGACTAGCAGCCGAGCAGTACTTC. Encoded protein: CAISPGLAAEQYF.

Turning to this clone: A junction boundary mismatches the germline segment, possibly from a read error. This chain joins TRBV5-1 and TRBJ2-7; 7 bases line up with TRBD2. Germline V gives CDR1 SGHRS, CDR2 YFSETQ. This CDR3 is 14 amino acids long. The DNA for the CDR3 is TGCGCCAGCAGTTTGGGCACTAGCGTGTACGAGCAGTACTTC. It is translated as CASSLGTSVYEQYF. Full variable domain (outside the CDR3, taken from reference TRBV5-1 and TRBJ2-7): KAGVTQTPRYLIKTRGQQVTLSCSPISGHRSVSWYQQTPGQGLQFLFEYFSETQRNKGNFPGRFSGRQFSNSRSEMNVSTLELGDSALYLCASSLGTSVYEQYFGPGTRLTVT.

This clone was seen once. V is TRBV6-6 and J is TRBJ1-5; no clear D. Germline CDR1 is MNHNY and CDR2 is SVGAGI (reference sequence). The CDR3 runs 12 residues. V lost 4 bases and J 6 bases, leaving 7 bases between the germline ends. The CDR3 DNA reads as TGTGCCAGCAGTTCACTGTTTCAGCCCCAGCATTTT. Translated, it gives CASSSLFQPQHF.

This chain links TRBV7-2 with TRBJ2-1, with 7 bases lining up with TRBD2. The CDR3 is 15 residues long. Trimming at V came to 1 base and at J to 11 bases, leaving 11 bases not matched to a gene. The germline V gene encodes CDR1 SGHTA and CDR2 FQGNSA. CDR3 nucleotides: TGTGCCAGCAGCTTAGATTTAATAGGGAGGGAAAAGCAGTTCTTC. This codes for CASSLDLIGREKQFF.

In its sample, this clone was seen a few times. The J gene is TRBJ2-3, the V gene TRBV2, with 12 bases fitting TRBD2. The CDR3 loop spans 14 amino acids. CDR1 and CDR2 (germline): SNHLY, FYNNEI. With 10 bases clipped from V and 6 bases from J, the junction kept 8 bases outside the gene matches. The DNA for the CDR3 is TGTGCCATCCCACTAGCGGGGGGAGTGGATACGCAGTATTTT. Translating it yields CAIPLAGGVDTQYF.

This clone was observed a few times. The rearrangement links TRBV5-1 to TRBJ2-1; 8 nucleotides line up with TRBD2. The ends lost 0 bases at V and 7 bases at J; junction bases unmatched: 12. The length of the CDR3 is 17 residues. The germline CDR1 and CDR2 sequences are SGHRS and YFSETQ. CDR3: CASSLVLFRAGENEQFF. CDR3 coding DNA: TGCGCCAGCAGCTTGGTCTTGTTCCGAGCGGGAGAGAATGAGCAGTTCTTC.

The V and J genes are TRBV7-9 and TRBJ1-6, with 7 bases fitting TRBD1. V dropped 5 bases and J dropped 13; count of bases not matched to a gene: 8. From germline, CDR1 is SEHNR and CDR2 FQNEAQ (reference sequence). The CDR3 contains 13 residues. Written as DNA, the CDR3 is TGTGCCAGCAGCGGGAAGACAGGGCCCCCCCTCCACTTT. It specifies CASSGKTGPPLHF.

This chain links TRBV28 with TRBJ1-2; possibly TRBD1 for D (5 bases). Deletions cut 10 bases from V and 2 bases from J, with 14 bases between. The CDR3 is made up of 13 amino acids. Germline V CDR1 and CDR2: MDHEN, SYDVKM. Here the CDR3 reads CATHRGGNYGYTF. The CDR3 DNA is TGTGCCACCCATCGGGGGGGAAACTATGGCTACACCTTC.

This chain links TRBV18 with TRBJ2-6; 8 bases are a match to TRBD1. The CDR3 loop spans 20 amino acids. V lost 3 bases, J lost 0 bases, and 13 bases stayed unmatched. The germline gives CDR1 KGHSH, CDR2 LQKENI. Here the CDR3 reads CASSPLNPGQGSSGANVLTF. CDR3 DNA sequence: TGTGCCAGCTCACCCTTAAACCCCGGACAGGGATCCTCTGGGGCCAACGTCCTGACTTTC.

This chain links TRBV29-1 with TRBJ2-2; 7 bases fit TRBD1. The trim removed 6 bases at V and 6 bases at J, leaving 10 bases unmatched. This CDR3 spans 14 amino acids. Germline V gene lookup returns CDR1 SQVTM and CDR2 ANQGSEA. The CDR3, as DNA: TGCAGCGTCGCGACAGGGTTTAATGCCGGGGAGCTGTTTTTT. It yields the protein CSVATGFNAGELFF.

The chain combines TRBV19 with TRBJ1-2, with a possible D match to TRBD1 (6 bases). Trimming cost V 11 bases and J 4 bases, with 17 bases left between them. This CDR3 spans 13 amino acids. The germline V gene encodes CDR1 LNHDA and CDR2 SQIVND (reference sequence). CDR3 in amino acids: CAAEGGVGYGYTF. Written as DNA, the CDR3 is TGTGCCGCAGAAGGGGGAGTGGGCTATGGCTACACCTTC.

The chain recombines TRBV9 with TRBJ2-7; 7 bases fit TRBD1. The CDR3 contains 15 residues. Trimming cost V 4 bases and J 1 base; bases outside gene matches: 8. From germline, CDR1 is SGDLS and CDR2 YYNGEE. CDR3 nucleotide sequence: TGTGCCAGCAGCCCTCACAGGGGTGGGTCCTACGAGCAGTACTTC. As protein: CASSPHRGGSYEQYF.